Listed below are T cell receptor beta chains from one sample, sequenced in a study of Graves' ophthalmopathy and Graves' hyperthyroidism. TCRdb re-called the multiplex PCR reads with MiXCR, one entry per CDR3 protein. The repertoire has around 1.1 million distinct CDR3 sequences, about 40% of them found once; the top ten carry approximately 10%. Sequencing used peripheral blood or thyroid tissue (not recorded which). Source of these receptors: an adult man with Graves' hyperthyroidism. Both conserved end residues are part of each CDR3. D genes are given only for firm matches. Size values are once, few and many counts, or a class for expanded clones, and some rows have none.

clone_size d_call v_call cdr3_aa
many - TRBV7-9 CASSPGLEETQYF
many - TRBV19 CASTPDSWGYTF
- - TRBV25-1 CASIGGYEQYF
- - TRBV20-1 CSALWQGSKTQYF
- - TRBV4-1 CASSWNPGTSNYGYTF
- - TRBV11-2 CASSLMGVREQYF
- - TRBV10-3 CAISESNSDTQYF
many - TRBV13 CASSLSAPYNSPLHF
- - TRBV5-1 CASSLVGNMNTEAFF
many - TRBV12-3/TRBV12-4 CASSFTVEQYF
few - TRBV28 CASSNPTPANSPLHF
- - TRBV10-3 CASSDYPDRPFEQYF
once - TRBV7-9 CASSQGFRGVWGYTF
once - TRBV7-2 CASSLAEGVYGYTIYF
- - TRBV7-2 CASSLRTVDTF
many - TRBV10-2 CASSVAGRPETQYF
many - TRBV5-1 CASSLLEGWTEAFF
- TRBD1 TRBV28 CASSLSLVGGSYGYTF
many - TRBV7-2 CASSLTAQETQYF
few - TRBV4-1 CASSQEVSRIGSYEQYF
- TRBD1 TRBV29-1 CSSDRGVEQYF
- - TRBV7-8 CASSFGTNNYEQYF
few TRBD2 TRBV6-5 CASSYSTSGDPYEQYF
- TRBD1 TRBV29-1 CSAGGTGDYEQYF
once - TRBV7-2 CASSYGSGNQPQHF
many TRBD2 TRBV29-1 CSVETTSGASYEQYF
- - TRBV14 CASSQWGSSYEQYF
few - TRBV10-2 CASSDRFISTDTQYF
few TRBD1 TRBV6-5 CASRETGVETQYF
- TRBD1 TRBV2 CASKGGGADNSPLHF
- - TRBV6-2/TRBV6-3 CASRETRQETQYF
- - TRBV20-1 CSARDPGAGGRPAYEQYF
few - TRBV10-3 CAVKTGEGAEGYTF
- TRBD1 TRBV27 CASSPRTGEELYEQYF
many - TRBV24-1 CATSRIGGRETQYF
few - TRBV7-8 CASSLATMQTGVSYEQYF
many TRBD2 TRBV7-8 CASSTISGGRYEQYF
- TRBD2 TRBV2 CASSQDPLAGYRETQYF
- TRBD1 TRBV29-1 CSVDGQGANTGELFF